This T cell receptor (beta chain) emerged from a study of cytomegalovirus exposure and HLA in healthy donors. General study points: The authors listed approximately 160 TCR beta chains as cytomegalovirus-associated. Specificity of a few CMV-associated chains for CMV antigens was verified in vitro. First-cohort TCR clusters were later found to tend to co-occur in the 130 or so validation repertoires.

The donors belonged to the approximately 120-subject validation cohort, separate from the roughly 710-subject first cohort. As to this clone: Its antigen is still unknown.

With V trimmed by 7 bases and J by 7 bases, 7 bases remained unmatched. The CDR3 runs to 13 residues. The germline V gene encodes CDR1 MNHNY and CDR2 SVGAGI (reference sequence). Clones were sequenced by immunoSEQ multiplex PCR, and TCRdb holds only the in-frame ones, with some missing. The top ten clones hold 5.6% of a sample with about 43,000 clones, more than 85% of them seen once. Specimen: PBMCs. This sequence joins TRBV6-6 and TRBJ2-7; 10 bases agree with TRBD1. The TCR sequence derives from a man between 18 and 35 years old in good health and CMV-seronegative. The CDR3 nucleotides are TGTGCCAGCACGCGGACAGGGGGTGATGAGCAGTACTTC. It encodes CASTRTGGDEQYF.